Listed below are T cell receptor beta chains from one sample, sequenced in a study of T cell repertoires in urothelial bladder cancer. Data came from immunoSEQ multiplex PCR; TCRdb stores just in-frame clones and leaves some out. Of some 14,000 clones in the sample, about 70% were seen once. Sequenced sample: tumor-infiltrating cells from bladder cancer. The receptor set was obtained from a human donor with urothelial carcinoma. The CDR3 runs from the conserved cysteine through the conserved F or W. D genes are given only for firm matches. Rows may omit the clone size; those that give it use once, few, many or a size class.

v_gene: TRBV5-1; abundance: NA; j_gene: TRBJ2-4; d_gene: TRBD1; CDR3nt: TGCGCCAGCAGCCCCCTGGACAGGGATGTTCGCATTCAGTACTTC; CDR3aa: CASSPLDRDVRIQYF
v_gene: TRBV11-3; abundance: NA; j_gene: TRBJ2-3; d_gene: NA; CDR3nt: TGTGCCAGCAGCGCCCACAGATCAGATACGCAGTATTTT; CDR3aa: CASSAHRSDTQYF
v_gene: TRBV7-8; abundance: NA; j_gene: TRBJ1-6; d_gene: TRBD1; CDR3nt: TGTGCCAGCAGCTTAGAGAGACAGGGTGGTTCACCCCTCCACTTT; CDR3aa: CASSLERQGGSPLHF
v_gene: TRBV29-1; abundance: few; j_gene: TRBJ1-1; d_gene: NA; CDR3nt: TGCAGCGTTGTGCAGGGGAACACTGAAGCTTTCTTT; CDR3aa: CSVVQGNTEAFF
v_gene: TRBV19; abundance: NA; j_gene: TRBJ2-5; d_gene: TRBD2; CDR3nt: TGTGCCAGTACCAGGACTAGCGGGGAGCAAGAGACCCAGTACTTC; CDR3aa: CASTRTSGEQETQYF
v_gene: TRBV2; abundance: NA; j_gene: TRBJ2-1; d_gene: NA; CDR3nt: TGTGCCAGCAGTGAACTGGGGAGGTCCTACAATGAGCAGTTCTTC; CDR3aa: CASSELGRSYNEQFF
v_gene: TRBV30; abundance: NA; j_gene: TRBJ1-2; d_gene: TRBD1; CDR3nt: TGTGCCTGGAGCGCCCCAGGGGGAAGGAGACTATATGGCTACACCTTC; CDR3aa: CAWSAPGGRRLYGYTF
v_gene: TRBV6-6; abundance: NA; j_gene: TRBJ2-3; d_gene: TRBD1; CDR3nt: TGTGCCAGCAGATCGGACAGGTCACAAGGAGATACGCAGTATTTT; CDR3aa: CASRSDRSQGDTQYF
v_gene: TRBV19; abundance: few; j_gene: TRBJ1-1; d_gene: NA; CDR3nt: TGTGCCAGTCTTCGTCGGACTGAAGCTTTCTTT; CDR3aa: CASLRRTEAFF
v_gene: TRBV27; abundance: NA; j_gene: TRBJ1-2; d_gene: TRBD1; CDR3nt: TGTGCCAGCAGAGAAGGGGGCGGGTCTAACTATGGCTACACCTTC; CDR3aa: CASREGGGSNYGYTF
v_gene: TRBV7-2; abundance: NA; j_gene: TRBJ2-5; d_gene: NA; CDR3nt: TGTGCCAGCAGCCCAAGTACAGCCGGGACCCAGTACTTC; CDR3aa: CASSPSTAGTQYF
v_gene: TRBV6-6; abundance: once; j_gene: TRBJ2-1; d_gene: TRBD2; CDR3nt: TGTGCCAGCAGGAAGACTAGCGGGGGAGACAATGAGCAGTTCTTC; CDR3aa: CASRKTSGGDNEQFF
v_gene: TRBV7-2; abundance: NA; j_gene: TRBJ2-7; d_gene: TRBD2; CDR3nt: TGTGCCAGCAGCCCAGGACTAGCGGGGGAATCTACGAGCAAGTACTTC; CDR3aa: CASSPGLAGESTSKYF
v_gene: TRBV25-1; abundance: NA; j_gene: TRBJ1-4; d_gene: TRBD1; CDR3nt: TGTGCCAGCAGCGCCGGGACAGGGGGTGAAAAACTGTTTTTT; CDR3aa: CASSAGTGGEKLFF
v_gene: TRBV29-1; abundance: NA; j_gene: TRBJ1-4; d_gene: NA; CDR3nt: TGCAGCGTTGGCACCAGCCGAGAAAAACTGTTTTTT; CDR3aa: CSVGTSREKLFF
v_gene: TRBV7-9; abundance: NA; j_gene: TRBJ2-6; d_gene: TRBD1; CDR3nt: TGTGCCAGCAGCTTAGGGACAGGTACCTCTCGGGCCAACGTCCTGACTTTC; CDR3aa: CASSLGTGTSRANVLTF
v_gene: TRBV5-1; abundance: NA; j_gene: TRBJ1-4; d_gene: NA; CDR3nt: TGCGCCAGCAGCCCAGGGACGGGGAATGAAAAACTGTTTTTT; CDR3aa: CASSPGTGNEKLFF
v_gene: TRBV5-4; abundance: once; j_gene: TRBJ2-5; d_gene: NA; CDR3nt: TGTGCCAGCAGCTTGGGACGAGGCTGGGAGACCCAGTACTTC; CDR3aa: CASSLGRGWETQYF
v_gene: TRBV19; abundance: few; j_gene: TRBJ1-1; d_gene: NA; CDR3nt: TGTGCCAGTGGGTCAACCAGGGGCCGGGCGAACACTGAAGCTTTCTTT; CDR3aa: CASGSTRGRANTEAFF
v_gene: TRBV29-1; abundance: NA; j_gene: TRBJ2-2; d_gene: NA; CDR3nt: TGCAGCGTTGTGGTAGGGGGAAACACCGGGGAGCTGTTTTTT; CDR3aa: CSVVVGGNTGELFF
v_gene: TRBV6-6; abundance: NA; j_gene: TRBJ2-7; d_gene: NA; CDR3nt: TGTGCCAGCAGTTACTCGAGGACGACGGGGGAGCAGTACTTC; CDR3aa: CASSYSRTTGEQYF
v_gene: TRBV4-1; abundance: NA; j_gene: TRBJ1-6; d_gene: NA; CDR3nt: TGCGCCAGCAGCCCTAGCGACAGTTATTCACCCCTCCACTTT; CDR3aa: CASSPSDSYSPLHF
v_gene: TRBV7-2; abundance: NA; j_gene: TRBJ2-5; d_gene: TRBD2; CDR3nt: TGTGCCAGCAGCCAAGCGGGGGGGCAGGAGACCCAGTACTTC; CDR3aa: CASSQAGGQETQYF
v_gene: TRBV5-4; abundance: NA; j_gene: TRBJ2-7; d_gene: NA; CDR3nt: TGTGCCAGCAGCTTGGCAGGGGCGAACTCCTACGAGCAGTACTTC; CDR3aa: CASSLAGANSYEQYF
v_gene: TRBV6-5; abundance: few; j_gene: TRBJ2-2; d_gene: NA; CDR3nt: TGTGCCAGCAGTCTCGAGGGCTACACCGGGGAGCTGTTTTTT; CDR3aa: CASSLEGYTGELFF
v_gene: TRBV5-4; abundance: once; j_gene: TRBJ2-3; d_gene: TRBD2; CDR3nt: TGTGCCAGCAGCCAGACTAGCGGGGGGTTAGGAACAGATACGCAGTATTTT; CDR3aa: CASSQTSGGLGTDTQYF
v_gene: TRBV9; abundance: NA; j_gene: TRBJ1-1; d_gene: NA; CDR3nt: TGTGCCAGCAGCGTTAACGACGGGAACACTGAAGCTTTCTTT; CDR3aa: CASSVNDGNTEAFF
v_gene: TRBV29-1; abundance: NA; j_gene: TRBJ2-5; d_gene: NA; CDR3nt: TGCAGCGTACCCAGGCCGGGGCCCCAAGAGACCCAGTACTTC; CDR3aa: CSVPRPGPQETQYF
v_gene: TRBV29-1; abundance: NA; j_gene: TRBJ1-1; d_gene: TRBD1; CDR3nt: TGCAGCGCAGCAGGACAGGGCACTGAAGCTTTCTTT; CDR3aa: CSAAGQGTEAFF
v_gene: TRBV4-1; abundance: NA; j_gene: TRBJ2-2; d_gene: TRBD2; CDR3nt: TGCGCCCGCAGCCAAGATAACAGTTGGGCGGGGGGGAAAACCGGGGAGCTGTTTTTT; CDR3aa: CARSQDNSWAGGKTGELFF
v_gene: TRBV30; abundance: large; j_gene: TRBJ2-1; d_gene: NA; CDR3nt: TGTGCCTTGATTGACCGGAGCTCCTACAATGAGCAGTTCTTC; CDR3aa: CALIDRSSYNEQFF
v_gene: TRBV11-3; abundance: NA; j_gene: TRBJ2-5; d_gene: TRBD2; CDR3nt: TGTGCCAGCAGCTTAGGCGGGGGGGGACAAGAGACCCAGTACTTC; CDR3aa: CASSLGGGGQETQYF
v_gene: TRBV4-3; abundance: once; j_gene: TRBJ1-2; d_gene: TRBD1; CDR3nt: TGCGCCAGCAGCCAAGACAGGGGGCAAGGCTACACCTTC; CDR3aa: CASSQDRGQGYTF
v_gene: TRBV11-3; abundance: NA; j_gene: TRBJ2-1; d_gene: NA; CDR3nt: TGTGCCAGCAGCTTAGGGGGCGCGGGGGAGCAGTTCTTC; CDR3aa: CASSLGGAGEQFF
v_gene: TRBV4-3; abundance: once; j_gene: TRBJ1-2; d_gene: TRBD1; CDR3nt: TGCGCCAGCAGCCAAGGACCGGGACAGACTAACTATGGCTACACCTTC; CDR3aa: CASSQGPGQTNYGYTF
v_gene: TRBV11-3; abundance: NA; j_gene: TRBJ2-3; d_gene: TRBD2; CDR3nt: TGTGCCAGCAGCTGGGCGGGACTAGAAACAGATACGCAGTATTTT; CDR3aa: CASSWAGLETDTQYF
v_gene: TRBV4-3; abundance: NA; j_gene: TRBJ1-1; d_gene: NA; CDR3nt: TGCGCCAGCAGCCCCCCACAGGGAACTGGGAACACTGAAGCTTTCTTT; CDR3aa: CASSPPQGTGNTEAFF
v_gene: TRBV5-3; abundance: NA; j_gene: TRBJ2-3; d_gene: NA; CDR3nt: TGTGCCAGAAGTCGCACAGATACGCAGTATTTT; CDR3aa: CARSRTDTQYF
v_gene: TRBV15; abundance: NA; j_gene: TRBJ2-5; d_gene: TRBD1; CDR3nt: TGTGCCACCAGCAGAGGAGGGACAGCAAAGGAGACCCAGTACTTC; CDR3aa: CATSRGGTAKETQYF
v_gene: TRBV29-1; abundance: NA; j_gene: TRBJ2-5; d_gene: NA; CDR3nt: TGCAGCGCCTTTGGGACCGGCGAAGAGACCCAGTACTTC; CDR3aa: CSAFGTGEETQYF
v_gene: TRBV14; abundance: NA; j_gene: TRBJ1-4; d_gene: NA; CDR3nt: TGTGCCAGCAGCCACGATCAACGGGGGGAAAAACTGTTTTTT; CDR3aa: CASSHDQRGEKLFF
v_gene: TRBV15; abundance: NA; j_gene: TRBJ2-5; d_gene: NA; CDR3nt: TGTGCCACCAGCAGAGTCCTCCAAGAGACCCAGTACTTC; CDR3aa: CATSRVLQETQYF
v_gene: TRBV7-3; abundance: few; j_gene: TRBJ2-1; d_gene: NA; CDR3nt: TGTGCCAGCAGCGCTAACAGGGCCATCGATGAGCAGTTCTTC; CDR3aa: CASSANRAIDEQFF
v_gene: TRBV4-1; abundance: NA; j_gene: TRBJ1-2; d_gene: NA; CDR3nt: TGCGCCAGCAGCCGAAGAGAAGGGGGGGCCAGCTATGGCTACACCTTC; CDR3aa: CASSRREGGASYGYTF
v_gene: TRBV2; abundance: NA; j_gene: TRBJ2-2; d_gene: NA; CDR3nt: TGTGCCAGCAGTGAAAGGGGCACCGGGGAGCTGTTTTTT; CDR3aa: CASSERGTGELFF
v_gene: TRBV9; abundance: NA; j_gene: TRBJ2-1; d_gene: TRBD2; CDR3nt: TGTGCCAGCAGCGTAGGAGTAGCGGGGGGGTATGAGCAGTTCTTC; CDR3aa: CASSVGVAGGYEQFF
v_gene: TRBV11-2; abundance: NA; j_gene: TRBJ1-3; d_gene: NA; CDR3nt: TGTGCCAGCAGCGGTGTAGGCTCCATCTCTGGAAACACCATATATTTT; CDR3aa: CASSGVGSISGNTIYF
v_gene: TRBV6-6; abundance: NA; j_gene: TRBJ1-4; d_gene: TRBD1; CDR3nt: TGTGCCAGCAGCCCCACGTCGACAGGGGGTTATGAAAAACTGTTTTTT; CDR3aa: CASSPTSTGGYEKLFF
v_gene: TRBV7-6; abundance: NA; j_gene: TRBJ2-7; d_gene: NA; CDR3nt: TGTGCCAGCAGCTGGGGGGTCTCCTACGAGCAGTACTTC; CDR3aa: CASSWGVSYEQYF
v_gene: TRBV5-1; abundance: medium-sized; j_gene: TRBJ2-2; d_gene: TRBD2; CDR3nt: TGCGCCAGCAGCTTGGGGCTAGCGGGGGGCCTCGCGAACACCGGGGAGCTGTTTTTT; CDR3aa: CASSLGLAGGLANTGELFF
v_gene: TRBV5-8; abundance: few; j_gene: TRBJ2-4; d_gene: NA; CDR3nt: TGTGCCAGCACCCCGTGGAGGGGGCAGGGAAACATTCAGTACTTC; CDR3aa: CASTPWRGQGNIQYF
v_gene: TRBV7-9; abundance: NA; j_gene: TRBJ2-5; d_gene: NA; CDR3nt: TGTGCCAGCAGCATTTACCGGGACGTTTGGTACCAAGAGACCCAGTACTTC; CDR3aa: CASSIYRDVWYQETQYF
v_gene: TRBV5-4; abundance: NA; j_gene: TRBJ2-5; d_gene: NA; CDR3nt: TGTGCCAGCAGCTTCAGGACGGTTCAAGAGACCCAGTACTTC; CDR3aa: CASSFRTVQETQYF
v_gene: TRBV18; abundance: NA; j_gene: TRBJ2-1; d_gene: TRBD1; CDR3nt: TGTGCCAGCTCACTCGGACAGGGGAAAAATGAGCAGTTCTTC; CDR3aa: CASSLGQGKNEQFF
v_gene: TRBV11-2; abundance: few; j_gene: TRBJ1-2; d_gene: NA; CDR3nt: TGTGCCAGCAGCTTGGCCTTGGGGGGGACCTATGGCTACACCTTC; CDR3aa: CASSLALGGTYGYTF
v_gene: TRBV20-1; abundance: NA; j_gene: TRBJ1-2; d_gene: NA; CDR3nt: TGCAGTGCTGCCTACCGGAGTGGCTACACCTTC; CDR3aa: CSAAYRSGYTF
v_gene: TRBV5-1; abundance: NA; j_gene: TRBJ2-5; d_gene: NA; CDR3nt: TGCGCCAGCAGCTCTTCACAGGGAGGCCAAGGTACCCAGTACTTC; CDR3aa: CASSSSQGGQGTQYF
v_gene: TRBV4-3; abundance: NA; j_gene: TRBJ2-3; d_gene: NA; CDR3nt: TGCGCCAGCAGCCAAGATTGGGGGACTAGCACAGATACGCAGTATTTT; CDR3aa: CASSQDWGTSTDTQYF
v_gene: TRBV19; abundance: once; j_gene: TRBJ1-5; d_gene: NA; CDR3nt: TGTGCCAGTACCCCTAACGTCGGTTTTAGCAATCAGCCCCAGCATTTT; CDR3aa: CASTPNVGFSNQPQHF
v_gene: TRBV7-8; abundance: medium-sized; j_gene: TRBJ1-6; d_gene: NA; CDR3nt: TGTGCCAGCAGCAGGACAGCAAATTCACCCCTCCACTTT; CDR3aa: CASSRTANSPLHF